This T cell receptor (beta chain) was identified during a study of cytomegalovirus exposure and HLA in healthy donors. The PCR had 60 Vbeta and 13 Jbeta primers. Data came from immunoSEQ multiplex PCR; TCRdb stores just in-frame clones and leaves some out. The sample has some 130,000 clones, around 80% seen once. The material sequenced was PBMCs. This receptor was identified in a man aged 25 to 45 in good health and CMV-seronegative.

The CDR3 DNA reads as TGTGCCAGCAGCCCTTGGCCTAGCGGGTCAGGCGAGCAGTACTTC. Its translation is CASSPWPSGSGEQYF. The rearrangement joins TRBV6-1 to TRBJ2-7; 8 nucleotides agree with TRBD2. Trimming cost V 6 bases and J 6 bases; bases outside gene matches: 13. The CDR3 is 15 residues long. Germline V gives CDR1 MNHNS, CDR2 SASEGT.